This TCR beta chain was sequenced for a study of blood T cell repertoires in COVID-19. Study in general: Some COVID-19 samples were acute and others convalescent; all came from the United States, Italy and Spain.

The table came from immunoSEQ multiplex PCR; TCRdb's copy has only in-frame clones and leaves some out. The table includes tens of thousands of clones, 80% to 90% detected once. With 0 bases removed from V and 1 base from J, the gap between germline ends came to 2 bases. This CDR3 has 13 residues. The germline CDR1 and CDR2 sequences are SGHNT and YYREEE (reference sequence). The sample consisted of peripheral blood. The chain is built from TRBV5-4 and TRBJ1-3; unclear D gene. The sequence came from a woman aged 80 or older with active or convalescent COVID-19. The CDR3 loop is CASSLASGNTIYF. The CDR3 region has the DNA TGTGCCAGCAGCTTGGCTTCTGGAAACACCATATATTTT.